This T cell receptor beta chain is from a study of blood T cell repertoires in COVID-19 (TCRdb year 2020). As for the study more broadly: Samples covering the acute and convalescent phases of COVID-19 were provided by collaborators in the United States, Italy and Spain. The prospective study material was composed of cDNA or gDNA derived from T cells, B-cell-depleted T cells, or PBMCs. Deeply sampled blood TCRbeta repertoires from subjects exposed to, actively infected with, or recovered from COVID-19 were included in the dataset. The repertoires were released in a freely available public database meant as a resource for research on the immune response to SARS-CoV-2. The samples were drawn from the first 160 participants of the ongoing ImmuneRACE study and from 1,254 subjects provided by 6 global collaborators. Sample metadata almost always included a de-identified subject ID, COVID-19 status, age in years and sex. Where available, HLA class I and class II types were taken from metadata supplied by the sample provider and were not determined by assay-based typing.

Details on this clone: What this receptor recognizes is not known. Base qualities were left out, and no much larger clone turns up one base away.

A second Seattle source provided samples from volunteer blood donors who had recovered from COVID-19. Collaborating institutions collected whole blood in K2EDTA tubes following their own protocols. For TCRbeta analysis, collaborator samples were shipped as frozen whole blood, as isolated PBMCs, or as DNA extracted from either sample type. The immunoSEQ Assay, a bias-controlled multiplex PCR, was used to amplify TCRbeta CDR3 regions from genomic DNA. In the source study's methods: Nucleated cell counts per sample were estimated from amplification of reference gene primers within the assay. To quantify the absolute abundance of each unique TCRbeta CDR3 rearrangement, sequence reads were collapsed and filtered. For each sample, productive Simpson clonality was calculated as the square root of Simpson's diversity index over productive rearrangements. This is the immuneACCESS table as TCRdb keeps it, with only in-frame sequences that have V and J called. A part of the clones is gone; compared with another copy, unresolved V genes explain less than half, and the rest is unexplained. The V and J calls and the clone size are those of that table, but D and trimming were determined from the DNA. The sample records around 260,000 clones, 70% to 90% of which are singletons. The ten largest clones add up to roughly 4.5% of the sample.

Between the V and J ends, shortened by 11 bases and 3 bases respectively, the junction contains 21 bases. Inclusive of the bounding cysteine and phenylalanine, the CDR3 is 15 residues long. CDR3 DNA is the only sequence kept; it has 45 bases, read in frame from the first base. The germline V gene sets CDR1 to MNHEY and CDR2 to SVGAGI. Results and caveats for the whole study, not just this receptor: How much clinical and demographic metadata was included differed by source and by participant, and the metadata was provided uncurated.

This clonotype was obtained from a man aged 60 to 75 who had recovered from COVID-19. The rearranged chain carries TRBV6-5 and TRBJ2-3; 8 matching bases give a weak D call of TRBD2. The material sequenced was peripheral blood. The CDR3 has the sequence CAGGGGRRWTDTQYF. The DNA reads TGTGCCGGAGGGGGCGGGAGGAGATGGACAGATACGCAGTATTTT.